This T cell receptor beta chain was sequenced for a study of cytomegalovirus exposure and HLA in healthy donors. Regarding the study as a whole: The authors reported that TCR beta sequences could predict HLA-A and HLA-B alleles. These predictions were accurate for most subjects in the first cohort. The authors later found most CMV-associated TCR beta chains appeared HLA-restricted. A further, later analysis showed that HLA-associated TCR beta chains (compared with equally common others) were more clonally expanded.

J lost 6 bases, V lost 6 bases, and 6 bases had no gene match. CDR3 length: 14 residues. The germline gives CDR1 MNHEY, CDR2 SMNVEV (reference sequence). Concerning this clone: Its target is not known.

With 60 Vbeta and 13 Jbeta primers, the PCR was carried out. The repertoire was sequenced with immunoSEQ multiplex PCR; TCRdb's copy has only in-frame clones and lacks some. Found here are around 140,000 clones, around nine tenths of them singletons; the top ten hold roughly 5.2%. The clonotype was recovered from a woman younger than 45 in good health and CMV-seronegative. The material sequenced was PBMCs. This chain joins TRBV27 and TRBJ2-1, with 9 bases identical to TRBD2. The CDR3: CASRSTSGRNEQFF. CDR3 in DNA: TGTGCCAGCAGGTCGACTAGCGGTCGCAATGAGCAGTTCTTC.